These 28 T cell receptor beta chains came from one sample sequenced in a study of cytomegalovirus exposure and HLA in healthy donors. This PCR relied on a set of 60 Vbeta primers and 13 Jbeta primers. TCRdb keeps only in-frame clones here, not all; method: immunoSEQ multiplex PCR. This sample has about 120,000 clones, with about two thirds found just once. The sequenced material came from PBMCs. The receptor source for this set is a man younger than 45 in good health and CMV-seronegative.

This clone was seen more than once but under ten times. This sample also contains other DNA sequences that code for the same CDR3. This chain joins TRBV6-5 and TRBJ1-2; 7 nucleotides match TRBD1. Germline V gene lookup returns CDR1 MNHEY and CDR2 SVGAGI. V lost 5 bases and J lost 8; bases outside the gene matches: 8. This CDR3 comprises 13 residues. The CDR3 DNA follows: TGTGCCAGCAGTGACGGGGACAGCTACGGCTACACCTTC. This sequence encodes CASSDGDSYGYTF.

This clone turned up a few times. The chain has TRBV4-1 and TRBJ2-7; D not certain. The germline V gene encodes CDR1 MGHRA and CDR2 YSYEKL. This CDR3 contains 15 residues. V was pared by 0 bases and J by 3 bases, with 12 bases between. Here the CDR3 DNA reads TGCGCCAGCAGCCAAGATCCAGGTCGATACTACGAGCAGTACTTC. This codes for CASSQDPGRYYEQYF.

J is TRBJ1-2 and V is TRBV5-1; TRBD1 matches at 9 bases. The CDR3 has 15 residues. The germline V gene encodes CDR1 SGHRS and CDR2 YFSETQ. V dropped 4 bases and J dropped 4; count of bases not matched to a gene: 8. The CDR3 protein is CASSPRDRAAYGYTF. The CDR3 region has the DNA TGCGCCAGCAGCCCCCGGGACAGGGCGGCCTATGGCTACACCTTC.

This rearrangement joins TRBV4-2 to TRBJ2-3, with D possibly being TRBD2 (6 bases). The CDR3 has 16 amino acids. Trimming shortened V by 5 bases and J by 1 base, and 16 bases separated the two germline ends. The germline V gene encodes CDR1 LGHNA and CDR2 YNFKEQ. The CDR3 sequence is CASSEGKGGGTDTQYF. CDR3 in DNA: TGTGCCAGCAGCGAGGGGAAGGGAGGTGGCACAGATACGCAGTATTTT.

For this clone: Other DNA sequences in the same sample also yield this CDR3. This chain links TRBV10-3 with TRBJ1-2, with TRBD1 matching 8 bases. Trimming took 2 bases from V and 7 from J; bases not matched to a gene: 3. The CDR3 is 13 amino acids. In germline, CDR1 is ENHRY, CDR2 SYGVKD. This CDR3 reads CAISEDRGGGYTF. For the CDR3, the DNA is TGTGCCATCAGTGAGGACAGGGGAGGTGGCTACACCTTC.

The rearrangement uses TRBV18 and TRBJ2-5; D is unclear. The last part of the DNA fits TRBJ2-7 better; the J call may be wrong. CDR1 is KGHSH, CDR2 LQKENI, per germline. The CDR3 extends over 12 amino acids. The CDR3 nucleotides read TGTGCCAGCTCACCCAATTACTACGAGCAGTACTTC. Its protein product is CASSPNYYEQYF.

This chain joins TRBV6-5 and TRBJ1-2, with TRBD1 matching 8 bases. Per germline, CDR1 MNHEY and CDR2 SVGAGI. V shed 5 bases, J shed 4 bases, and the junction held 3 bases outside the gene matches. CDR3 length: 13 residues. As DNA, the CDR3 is TGTGCCAGCAGTAGGACAGGGCTCTATGGCTACACCTTC. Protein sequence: CASSRTGLYGYTF.

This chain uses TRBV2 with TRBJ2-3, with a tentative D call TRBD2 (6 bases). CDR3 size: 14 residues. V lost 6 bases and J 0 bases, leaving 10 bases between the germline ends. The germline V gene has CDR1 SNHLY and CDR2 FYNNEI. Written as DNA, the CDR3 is TGTGCCAGCAGGCGGGGCCTTAGCACAGATACGCAGTATTTT. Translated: CASRRGLSTDTQYF.

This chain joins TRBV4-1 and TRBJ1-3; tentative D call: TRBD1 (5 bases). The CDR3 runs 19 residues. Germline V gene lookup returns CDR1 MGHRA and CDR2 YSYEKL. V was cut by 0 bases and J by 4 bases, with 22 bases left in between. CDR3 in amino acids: CASSQDLGRGGGRGNTIYF. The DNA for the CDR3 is TGCGCCAGCAGCCAAGATCTCGGGAGGGGTGGAGGTAGAGGAAACACCATATATTTT.

In DNA, the CDR3 is TGTGCCTGGAGCGGACAGGGAGGCGAAAAACTGTTTTTT. Its protein product is CAWSGQGGEKLFF. The chain uses TRBV30 and TRBJ1-4; TRBD1 aligns across 8 bases. Germline assignment: CDR1 GTSNPN and CDR2 SVGIG (reference sequence). V trimming: 3 bases; J trimming: 8 bases; junction bases outside the gene matches: 5. The CDR3 has 13 amino acids.

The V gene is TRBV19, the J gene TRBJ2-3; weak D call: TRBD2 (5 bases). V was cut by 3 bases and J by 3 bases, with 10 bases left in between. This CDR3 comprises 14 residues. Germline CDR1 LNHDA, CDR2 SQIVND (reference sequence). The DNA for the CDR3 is TGTGCCAGTAGTATCCTAGCCGAAACAGATACGCAGTATTTT. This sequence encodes CASSILAETDTQYF.

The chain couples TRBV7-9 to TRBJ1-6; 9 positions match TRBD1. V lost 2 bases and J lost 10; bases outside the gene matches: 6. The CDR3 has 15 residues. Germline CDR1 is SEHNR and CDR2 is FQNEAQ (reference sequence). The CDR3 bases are TGTGCCAGCAGCTTAAGGGGACAGGGCTTCTCACCCCTCCACTTT. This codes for CASSLRGQGFSPLHF.

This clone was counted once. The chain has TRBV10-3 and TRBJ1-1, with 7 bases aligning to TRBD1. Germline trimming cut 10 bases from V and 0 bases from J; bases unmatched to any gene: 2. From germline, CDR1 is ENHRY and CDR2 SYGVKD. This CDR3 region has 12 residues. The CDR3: CATGQVNTEAFF. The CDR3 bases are TGTGCCACCGGACAGGTGAACACTGAAGCTTTCTTT.

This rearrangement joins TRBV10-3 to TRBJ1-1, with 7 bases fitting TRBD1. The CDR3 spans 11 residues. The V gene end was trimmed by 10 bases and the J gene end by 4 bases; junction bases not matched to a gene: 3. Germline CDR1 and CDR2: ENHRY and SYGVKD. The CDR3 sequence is CATKGATEAFF. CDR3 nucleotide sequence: TGTGCCACCAAGGGGGCCACTGAAGCTTTCTTT.

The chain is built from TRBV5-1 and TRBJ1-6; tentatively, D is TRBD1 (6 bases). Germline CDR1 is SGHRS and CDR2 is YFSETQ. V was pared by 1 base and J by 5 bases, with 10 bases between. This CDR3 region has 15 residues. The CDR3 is CASSLPGTNNSPLHF. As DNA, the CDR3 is TGCGCCAGCAGCTTGCCCGGGACAAATAATTCACCCCTCCACTTT. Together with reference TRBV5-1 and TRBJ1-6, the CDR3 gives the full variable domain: KAGVTQTPRYLIKTRGQQVTLSCSPISGHRSVSWYQQTPGQGLQFLFEYFSETQRNKGNFPGRFSGRQFSNSRSEMNVSTLELGDSALYLCASSLPGTNNSPLHFGNGTRLTVT.

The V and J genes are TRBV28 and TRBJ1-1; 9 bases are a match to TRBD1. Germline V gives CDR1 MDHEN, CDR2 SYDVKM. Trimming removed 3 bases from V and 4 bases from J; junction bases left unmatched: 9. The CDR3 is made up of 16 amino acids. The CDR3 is CASSLPIGQGSTEAFF. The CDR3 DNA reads TGTGCCAGCAGTTTGCCTATCGGACAGGGGAGCACTGAAGCTTTCTTT. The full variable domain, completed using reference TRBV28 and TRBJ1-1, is DVKVTQSSRYLVKRTGEKVFLECVQDMDHENMFWYRQDPGLGLRLIYFSYDVKMKEKGDIPEGYSVSREKKERFSLILESASTNQTSMYLCASSLPIGQGSTEAFFGQGTRLTVV.

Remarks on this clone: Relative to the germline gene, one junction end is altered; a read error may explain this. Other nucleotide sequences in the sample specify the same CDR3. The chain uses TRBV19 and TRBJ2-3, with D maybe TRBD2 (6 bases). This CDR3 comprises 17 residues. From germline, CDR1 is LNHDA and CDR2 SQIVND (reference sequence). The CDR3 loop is CASSSGIPSLSTDTQYF. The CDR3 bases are TGTGCCAGTAGTAGCGGGATACCCTCATTAAGCACGGATACGCAGTATTTT.

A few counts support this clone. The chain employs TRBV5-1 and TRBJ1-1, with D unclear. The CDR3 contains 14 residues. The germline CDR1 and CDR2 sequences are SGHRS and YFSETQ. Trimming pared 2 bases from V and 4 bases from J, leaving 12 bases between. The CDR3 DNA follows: TGCGCCAGCAGCTTTCAGGTGGGGAGCACTGAAGCTTTCTTT. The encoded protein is CASSFQVGSTEAFF. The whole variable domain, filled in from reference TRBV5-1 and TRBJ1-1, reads KAGVTQTPRYLIKTRGQQVTLSCSPISGHRSVSWYQQTPGQGLQFLFEYFSETQRNKGNFPGRFSGRQFSNSRSEMNVSTLELGDSALYLCASSFQVGSTEAFFGQGTRLTVV.

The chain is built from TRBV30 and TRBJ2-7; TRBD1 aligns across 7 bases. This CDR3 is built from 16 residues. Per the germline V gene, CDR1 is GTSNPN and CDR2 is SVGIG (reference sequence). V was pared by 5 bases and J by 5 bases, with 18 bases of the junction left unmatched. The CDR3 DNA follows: TGTGCCTGGGGGGGACAGCGGTTACCTATCGAGGACGAGCAGTACTTC. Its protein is CAWGGQRLPIEDEQYF.

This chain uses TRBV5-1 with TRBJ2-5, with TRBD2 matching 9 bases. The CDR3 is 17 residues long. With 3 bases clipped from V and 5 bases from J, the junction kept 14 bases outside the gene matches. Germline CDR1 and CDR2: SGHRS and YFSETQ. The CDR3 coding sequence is TGCGCCAGCAGCTCCCTAGAGAGCGGGGGGTCAGGGGAGACCCAGTACTTC. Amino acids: CASSSLESGGSGETQYF.

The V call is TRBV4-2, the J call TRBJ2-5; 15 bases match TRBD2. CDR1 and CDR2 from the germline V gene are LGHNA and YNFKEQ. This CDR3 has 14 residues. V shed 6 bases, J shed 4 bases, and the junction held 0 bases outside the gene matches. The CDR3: CASRGLAGGETQYF. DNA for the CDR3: TGTGCCAGCAGGGGACTAGCGGGGGGAGAGACCCAGTACTTC.

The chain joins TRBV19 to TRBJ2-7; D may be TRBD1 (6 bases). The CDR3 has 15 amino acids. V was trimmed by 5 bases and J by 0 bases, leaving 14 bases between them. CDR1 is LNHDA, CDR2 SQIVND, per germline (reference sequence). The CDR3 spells CASSGQLLPSYEQYF. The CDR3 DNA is TGTGCCAGTAGTGGACAGCTTCTCCCCTCCTACGAGCAGTACTTC.

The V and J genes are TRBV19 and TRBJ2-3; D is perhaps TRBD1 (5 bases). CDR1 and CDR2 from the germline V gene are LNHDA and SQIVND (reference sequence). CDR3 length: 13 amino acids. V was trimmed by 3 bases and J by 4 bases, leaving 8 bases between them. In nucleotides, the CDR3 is TGTGCCAGTAGTATCAGGGTGCCAGATACGCAGTATTTT. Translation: CASSIRVPDTQYF.

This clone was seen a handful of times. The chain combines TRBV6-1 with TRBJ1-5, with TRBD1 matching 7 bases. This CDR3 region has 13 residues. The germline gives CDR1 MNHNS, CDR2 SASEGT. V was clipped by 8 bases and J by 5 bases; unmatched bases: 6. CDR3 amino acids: CASGGTEYQPQHF. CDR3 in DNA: TGTGCCAGCGGGGGGACAGAGTATCAGCCCCAGCATTTT.

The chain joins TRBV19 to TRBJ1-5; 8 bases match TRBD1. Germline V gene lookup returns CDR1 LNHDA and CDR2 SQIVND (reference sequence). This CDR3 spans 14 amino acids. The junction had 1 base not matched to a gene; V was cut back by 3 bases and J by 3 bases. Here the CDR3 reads CASSMDRDNQPQHF. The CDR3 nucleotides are TGTGCCAGTAGTATGGACAGGGACAATCAGCCCCAGCATTTT. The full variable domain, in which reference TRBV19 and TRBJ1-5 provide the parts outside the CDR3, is DGGITQSPKYLFRKEGQNVTLSCEQNLNHDAMYWYRQDPGQGLRLIYYSQIVNDFQKGDIAEGYSVSREKKESFPLTVTSAQKNPTAFYLCASSMDRDNQPQHFGDGTRLSIL.

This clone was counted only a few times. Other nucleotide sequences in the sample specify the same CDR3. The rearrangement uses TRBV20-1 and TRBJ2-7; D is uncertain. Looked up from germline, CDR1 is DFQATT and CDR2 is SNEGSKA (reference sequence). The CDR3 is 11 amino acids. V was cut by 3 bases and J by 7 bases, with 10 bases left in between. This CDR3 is CSASGSREQYF. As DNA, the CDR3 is TGCAGTGCTAGCGGCTCGCGGGAGCAGTACTTC.

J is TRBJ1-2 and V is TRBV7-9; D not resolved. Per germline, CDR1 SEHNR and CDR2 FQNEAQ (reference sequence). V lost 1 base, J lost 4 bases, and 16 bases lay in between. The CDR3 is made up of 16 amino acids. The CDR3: CASSLGSGRPAYGYTF. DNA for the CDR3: TGTGCCAGCAGCTTAGGCTCAGGCCGTCCGGCCTATGGCTACACCTTC.

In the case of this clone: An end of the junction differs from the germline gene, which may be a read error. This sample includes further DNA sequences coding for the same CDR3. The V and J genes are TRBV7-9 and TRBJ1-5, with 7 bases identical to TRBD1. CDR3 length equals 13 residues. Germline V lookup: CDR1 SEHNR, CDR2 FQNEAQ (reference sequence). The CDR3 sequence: CASSLQGDQPQHF. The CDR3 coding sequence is TGTGCCAGCAGCTTACAGGGGGATCAGCCCCAACATTTT.